Listed here are 27 T cell receptor beta chains from one sample, sequenced in a study of regulatory T cells in long-lasting Graves disease. The sample's time point: newly diagnosed GD, antithyroid drugs for less than 3 months. The TCR library was made from RNA that had been extracted from PBMCs in TRIzol. To make TCR beta libraries, researchers used iRepertoire HTBI primers and Arm-PCR of CDR3 regions. TCRdb fed the multiplex PCR reads into MiXCR, producing one record per CDR3 protein. The table shows roughly 610,000 distinct CDR3 sequences, with 15% to 20% occurring only once. This sample was also put to use in a study of T cells in Graves' hyperthyroidism and ophthalmopathy.

This material consisted of peripheral blood mononuclear cells (PBMCs), taken at new diagnosis, from a patient treated with antithyroid drugs. These receptors all stem from a woman in her thirties with Graves disease.

Comment on this clonotype: A much larger clone lies a single base off, so this may be a read error. This chain links TRBV6-1 with TRBJ1-2; TRBD1 matches 7 bases. Germline CDR1 and CDR2: MNHNS and SASEGT. The CDR3 contains 14 residues. The CDR3, as DNA: TGTGCCAGCAGCAGGGGGTCCGGGGATAATGGCTGCACCTTC. This codes for CASSRGSGDNGCTF.

Regarding this clonotype: A much more abundant neighbour one base away suggests this may be a read error. Since no conserved phenylalanine or tryptophan closes the CDR3, a read error is the likely cause. This chain links TRBV28 with TRBJ1-1; 7 nucleotides agree with TRBD1. Germline CDR1 is MDHEN and CDR2 is SYDVKM. Losses at the gene ends were 6 bases for V and 0 bases for J; bases not matched to a gene: 7. This CDR3 region has 15 residues. The CDR3 loop reads CASRTPGQLNTEAFS. DNA of the CDR3: TGTGCCAGCAGAACCCCGGGACAGCTGAACACTGAAGCTTTCTCT.

The table lists this clonotype with a few counts. CDR3 DNA sequence: TGTGCCAGCAGCTTACATCCCCCCCTGCGGGACAGAGGTCCCACAGATACGCAGTATTTT. It codes for CASSLHPPLRDRGPTDTQYF. This rearrangement joins TRBV7-9 to TRBJ2-3; D perhaps matches TRBD1 (7 bases). Trimming removed 2 bases from V and 2 bases from J, with 26 bases in between. The CDR3 runs 20 residues. Germline CDR1 SEHNR, CDR2 FQNEAQ (reference sequence).

There are a few counts of this clonotype. This sequence joins TRBV7-9 and TRBJ2-6, with D hard to call. Trimming cost V 4 bases and J 0 bases, with 7 bases left between them. Germline CDR1 is SEHNR and CDR2 is FQNEAQ (reference sequence). The CDR3 runs to 15 residues. CDR3 DNA: TGTGCCAGCAGCTCGTTTAACTCTGGGGCCAACGTCCTGACTTTC. Encoded protein: CASSSFNSGANVLTF.

This clonotype was observed many times. The chain has TRBV5-1 and TRBJ2-7; D call uncertain. From germline, CDR1 is SGHRS and CDR2 YFSETQ. Trimming pared 0 bases from V and 3 bases from J, leaving 10 bases between. The CDR3 consists of 14 residues. The CDR3 sequence: CASSLDFPRYEQYF. Here the CDR3 DNA reads TGCGCCAGCAGCTTGGACTTCCCCCGCTACGAGCAGTACTTC.

This clonotype was detected many times. This chain joins TRBV27 and TRBJ2-1, with a possible D match to TRBD1 (5 bases). The CDR3 extends over 16 amino acids. The V gene's germline CDR1 is MNHEY and CDR2 SMNVEV (reference sequence). The ends were cut back, 1 base at V and 3 bases at J, with 13 bases in the middle. In DNA, the CDR3 is TGTGCCAGCAGTTTATGGGGCTCGCAGCTCTACAATGAGCAGTTCTTC. The encoded protein is CASSLWGSQLYNEQFF.

CDR3 amino acids: CASKVAGSNTGELFF. In nucleotides, the CDR3 is TGTGCCAGCAAGGTAGCGGGTTCGAACACCGGGGAGCTGTTTTTT. J is TRBJ2-2 and V is TRBV3-1, with TRBD2 identical over 7 bases. The CDR3 consists of 15 residues. Trimming removed 7 bases from V and 0 bases from J; junction bases left unmatched: 5. From germline, CDR1 is LGHDT and CDR2 YNNKEL (reference sequence).

On this clonotype: This likely came from a read error, as a far larger clone is one base away. The CDR3 coding sequence is TGTGCCAGCAGCCCGGACAGGGGTCAGCCCCAGCATTTT. Amino acid sequence: CASSPDRGQPQHF. The chain combines TRBV7-2 with TRBJ1-5; TRBD1 matches 9 bases. V lost 5 bases and J lost 6; bases outside the gene matches: 2. Germline CDR1 is SGHTA and CDR2 is FQGNSA. The CDR3 totals 13 residues.

The chain has TRBV5-1 and TRBJ2-7, with a weak D call TRBD2 (6 bases). V lost 2 bases and J lost 4, with 13 bases in between. Per the germline V gene, CDR1 is SGHRS and CDR2 is YFSETQ. This CDR3 has 14 residues. The CDR3 sequence is CASSFSGDAYEQYF. The CDR3 nucleotides read TGCGCCAGCAGCTTCTCGGGAGACGCTTACGAGCAGTACTTC.

The chain has TRBV15 and TRBJ1-6; weak D call: TRBD1 (5 bases). The CDR3 has 16 amino acids. From germline, CDR1 is LNHNV and CDR2 YYDKDF (reference sequence). V lost 4 bases to trimming and J lost 3 bases, with 13 bases between them. The CDR3 spells CATSKPGTLYNSPLHF. In DNA form, the CDR3 reads TGTGCCACCAGCAAACCTGGGACCCTCTATAATTCACCCCTCCACTTT.

In its sample, this clonotype was seen many times. CDR3 amino acids: CASSLSRNSPLHF. In DNA, the CDR3 is TGTGCCAGCAGTTTATCTCGGAATTCACCCCTCCACTTT. This chain connects TRBV12-3 or TRBV12-4 to TRBJ1-6; no clear D gene. The length of the CDR3 is 13 residues. V was shortened by 2 bases and J by 7 bases, with 6 bases between the two germline ends.

This clonotype occurred many times. V and J are TRBV14 and TRBJ1-5, with a weak D call TRBD1 (5 bases). From germline, CDR1 is SGHDN and CDR2 FVKESK. The CDR3 is made up of 14 amino acids. The germline V and J ends were trimmed by 0 bases and 2 bases, with 5 bases remaining between them. The CDR3 protein is CASSQETGNQPQHF. The CDR3 nucleotides are TGTGCCAGCAGCCAAGAGACAGGCAATCAGCCCCAGCATTTT.

This clonotype was picked up a small number of times. The chain is built from TRBV28 and TRBJ2-4, with 7 bases identical to TRBD1. This CDR3 comprises 17 residues. CDR1 is MDHEN, CDR2 SYDVKM, per germline. V trimming: 3 bases; J trimming: 0 bases; junction bases outside the gene matches: 8. CDR3 protein: CASSFTTGWLAKNIQYF. CDR3 nucleotides: TGTGCCAGCAGTTTTACGACAGGGTGGCTAGCCAAAAACATTCAGTACTTC.

This clonotype was recorded at least ten times. This chain joins TRBV28 and TRBJ2-7; D possibly uses TRBD1 or TRBD2 (6 bases each). Per the germline V gene, CDR1 is MDHEN and CDR2 is SYDVKM. Trimming pared 7 bases from V and 0 bases from J, leaving 10 bases between. The CDR3 has 13 amino acids. CDR3 in DNA: TGTGCCAGCAACGGGGGCCTCTCCTACGAGCAGTACTTC. Encoded protein: CASNGGLSYEQYF.

The chain uses TRBV24-1 and TRBJ2-5; D unresolved. CDR1 KGHDR and CDR2 SFDVKD come from the germline V gene. V lost 5 bases, J lost 4 bases, and 4 bases lay in between. The CDR3 has 11 amino acids. Here the CDR3 DNA reads TGTGCCACCAGTGCCAGAGAGACCCAGTACTTC. This codes for CATSARETQYF.

This clonotype has more than one count but fewer than ten. This sequence joins TRBV11-2 and TRBJ2-7, with 7 bases that match TRBD1. The J segment lost 2 bases and the V segment lost 3 bases, leaving 7 bases of the junction unmatched. This CDR3 is built from 15 residues. The germline gives CDR1 SGHAT, CDR2 FQNNGV. CDR3 sequence reads: CASSLGRTGPYEQYF. CDR3 nucleotides: TGTGCCAGCAGCTTGGGCAGGACAGGTCCCTACGAGCAGTACTTC.

This chain connects TRBV4-1 to TRBJ2-7, with 7 nucleotides matching TRBD1. Germline assignment: CDR1 MGHRA and CDR2 YSYEKL. This CDR3 contains 17 residues. J gave up 1 base and V 4 bases, and 13 bases lay outside the gene matches. This CDR3 is CASSLRSTRDSSYEQYF. The CDR3 nucleotides read TGCGCCAGCAGCCTACGATCAACCCGGGACAGTTCCTACGAGCAGTACTTC.

This clonotype was detected ten times or more. The CDR3 here is CASSSPGLGDTQYF. The CDR3 bases are TGTGCCAGCAGCTCACCGGGGCTCGGAGATACGCAGTATTTT. The chain couples TRBV7-9 to TRBJ2-3; D tentatively reads TRBD1 or TRBD2 (5 bases each). With 4 bases removed from V and 5 bases from J, the gap between germline ends came to 13 bases. The germline V gene encodes CDR1 SEHNR and CDR2 FQNEAQ (reference sequence). The CDR3 is 14 residues long.

This clonotype was observed at least ten times. J is TRBJ1-5 and V is TRBV2; maybe TRBD1 (6 bases). The CDR3 consists of 16 residues. V was pared by 8 bases and J by 3 bases, with 20 bases between. CDR1 and CDR2 from the germline V gene are SNHLY and FYNNEI. The CDR3 sequence: CASGDLGGVDNQPQHF. CDR3 DNA: TGTGCCAGCGGCGACTTAGGGGGAGTTGACAATCAGCCCCAGCATTTT. Full variable domain (rest looked up from reference TRBV2 and TRBJ1-5): EPEVTQTPSHQVTQMGQEVILRCVPISNHLYFYWYRQILGQKVEFLVSFYNNEISEKSEIFDDQFSVERPDGSNFTLKIRSTKLEDSAMYFCASGDLGGVDNQPQHFGDGTRLSIL.

This clonotype was seen many times. The chain is built from TRBV12-3 or TRBV12-4 and TRBJ1-5; 10 bases match TRBD1. This CDR3 is built from 15 residues. The ends lost 3 bases at V and 3 bases at J; junction bases unmatched: 2. CDR3 sequence: CASSLGTGVNQPQHF. CDR3 DNA sequence: TGTGCCAGCAGTTTGGGGACAGGGGTCAATCAGCCCCAGCATTTT.

This clonotype has ten or more counts. V gene TRBV28 combines with J gene TRBJ2-1; TRBD2 is a possible D gene (6 bases). The CDR3 runs to 13 residues. Per the germline V gene, CDR1 is MDHEN and CDR2 is SYDVKM. V was cut by 8 bases and J by 3 bases, with 11 bases left in between. The CDR3 here is CASAEGGYNEQFF. The CDR3 DNA is TGTGCCAGCGCAGAGGGAGGCTACAATGAGCAGTTCTTC. The entire variable domain, with the rest obtained from reference TRBV28 and TRBJ2-1, is as follows: DVKVTQSSRYLVKRTGEKVFLECVQDMDHENMFWYRQDPGLGLRLIYFSYDVKMKEKGDIPEGYSVSREKKERFSLILESASTNQTSMYLCASAEGGYNEQFFGPGTRLTVL.

Only a few counts were recorded for this clonotype. The rearrangement links TRBV20-1 to TRBJ2-5; weak D call: TRBD2 (5 bases). CDR3 length: 13 residues. Germline lookup yields CDR1 DFQATT and CDR2 SNEGSKA (reference sequence). The ends were cut back, 5 bases at V and 6 bases at J, with 16 bases in the middle. CDR3 sequence (DNA): TGCAGTGCTCCCGAGGGCGCCTGGAAGACCCAGTACTTC. Encoded protein: CSAPEGAWKTQYF.

This clonotype was found a few times. This chain connects TRBV18 to TRBJ2-7; tentative D call: TRBD1 (6 bases). CDR1 is KGHSH, CDR2 LQKENI, per germline. The CDR3 runs 15 residues. Trimming pared 5 bases from V and 5 bases from J, leaving 19 bases between. In nucleotides, the CDR3 is TGTGCCAGCTCATCACTACGAGGGGGTATCGACGAGCAGTACTTC. Protein: CASSSLRGGIDEQYF. Full variable domain (remainder filled in from reference TRBV18 and TRBJ2-7): NAGVMQNPRHLVRRRGQEARLRCSPMKGHSHVYWYRQLPEEGLKFMVYLQKENIIDESGMPKERFSAEFPKEGPSILRIQQVVRGDSAAYFCASSSLRGGIDEQYFGPGTRLTVT.

This clonotype occurred once. The chain links TRBV30 to TRBJ1-5, with a tentative D call TRBD1 (6 bases). The V end was cut by 4 bases, the J end by 3 bases, with 13 bases between. Germline CDR1 GTSNPN, CDR2 SVGIG (reference sequence). The CDR3 is 14 amino acids. DNA for the CDR3: TGTGCCTGGACTTTGGGGGGCTCCAATCAGCCCCAGCATTTT. It yields the protein CAWTLGGSNQPQHF.

This clonotype was found many times. The chain carries TRBV10-2 and TRBJ2-7, with 12 nucleotides matching TRBD2. V shed 6 bases and J 2 bases; nucleotides not matched to a gene: 8. The CDR3 runs to 16 residues. CDR1 and CDR2 (germline): WSHSY, SAAADI. In DNA, the CDR3 is TGCGCCAGCAGACTAGCGGGAGGCTCAATTACCTACGAGCAGTACTTC. This codes for CASRLAGGSITYEQYF.

This clonotype was seen ten or more times. The CDR3 DNA is TGTGCCAGCAGGTTCACGTACGAGCAGTACTTC. It is translated as CASRFTYEQYF. This rearrangement joins TRBV6-1 to TRBJ2-7; D uncertain. CDR3 length: 11 residues. The germline gives CDR1 MNHNS, CDR2 SASEGT. Trimming took 6 bases from V and 4 from J, leaving 7 bases between them.

This clonotype showed up just a few times. Since the CDR3 does not end with the conserved phenylalanine or tryptophan, this likely comes from a read error. The V and J genes are TRBV6-6 and TRBJ1-1; D remains unclear. The CDR3 runs 14 residues. Looked up from germline, CDR1 is MNHNY and CDR2 is SVGAGI (reference sequence). The V gene lost 0 bases and the J gene lost 0 bases, with 5 bases spanning the gap. The CDR3, as DNA: TGTGCCAGCAGTTACTCGCAGTTGAACACTGAAGCTTTCTCT. Amino acids: CASSYSQLNTEAFS.